This note documents a single T cell receptor beta chain sequence. The same CDR3 is also encoded by other DNA sequences in this sample. This specimen belongs to a study of OX40 agonist ivuxolimab in advanced cancers. Assay used: immunoSEQ multiplex PCR; TCRdb lists only in-frame clones, some missing. The sample has 30,000 to 40,000 clones; around 90% are singletons. Germline-derived CDR1 and CDR2 are SEHNR and FQNEAQ (reference sequence). The V end lost 1 base, the J end lost 8 bases, and 8 bases lay between the germline ends. The CDR3 extends over 12 amino acids. The input for sequencing was CD4+ or CD8+ T cells sorted from blood, taken in a trial of the OX40 agonist ivuxolimab. The receptor was isolated from an adult with an advanced solid tumor such as melanoma, head and neck, liver or kidney cancer. The chain uses TRBV7-9 and TRBJ1-2; D remains unclear. The CDR3 DNA is TGTGCCAGCAGCTTAGAAGAAGGAGGCTACACCTTC. This codes for CASSLEEGGYTF.